The sequence of this TCR beta chain was determined in a study of shared clonotypes between healthy human individuals. Looking at the study overall: A couple of female and three male donors aged 18 to 49 were enrolled.

Naive CD8 cells lacked CD45RO and underwent positive selection for CCR7, leaving out terminally differentiated effector memory CD45RA+ cells. In germline, CDR1 is SGHVS, CDR2 FQNEAQ. CDR3 length: 17 residues. The V segment lost 4 bases and the J segment 1 base; nucleotides outside the gene matches: 11. Sequenced by immunoSEQ multiplex PCR; TCRdb stores in-frame clones only, minus some. The sample records over 2,000,000 clones, around 93% being singletons. The clonotype originates from a man aged 18 to 29 in good health. Some clones in this sample may be carry-over from other donors' samples. This chain uses TRBV7-8 with TRBJ2-3; 7 bases are shared with TRBD1. The source material was naive CD8+ T cells from PBMCs. CDR3 sequence reads: CASSSRTGVMGTDTQYF. The CDR3 DNA reads TGTGCCAGCAGCTCTAGAACAGGGGTGATGGGCACAGATACGCAGTATTTT.